This T cell receptor beta chain is from a study of blood T cell repertoires in COVID-19. Across the whole study: T cells, B-cell-depleted T cells, or PBMCs provided the cDNA or gDNA that served as material.

Assay: immunoSEQ multiplex PCR; the TCRdb copy retains only in-frame clones and omits some. The sample has under 300,000 clones; 65% to 85% are singletons. The germline V gene has CDR1 GTSNPN and CDR2 SVGIG (reference sequence). V dropped 0 bases and J dropped 7 bases, with 9 bases sitting between them. This CDR3 is 13 amino acids long. For recovered donors of Cohort 3, there were two negative PCRs, clearance, or symptom resolution. The specimen sequenced was PBMCs or T cells enriched from blood (not recorded which). V is TRBV30 and J is TRBJ1-4; D gene ambiguous. The sequence was collected from a man aged 50 to 60 who had recovered from COVID-19. CDR3 amino acids: CAWSVNGGEKLFF. For the CDR3, the DNA is TGTGCCTGGAGTGTAAACGGAGGTGAAAAACTGTTTTTT.